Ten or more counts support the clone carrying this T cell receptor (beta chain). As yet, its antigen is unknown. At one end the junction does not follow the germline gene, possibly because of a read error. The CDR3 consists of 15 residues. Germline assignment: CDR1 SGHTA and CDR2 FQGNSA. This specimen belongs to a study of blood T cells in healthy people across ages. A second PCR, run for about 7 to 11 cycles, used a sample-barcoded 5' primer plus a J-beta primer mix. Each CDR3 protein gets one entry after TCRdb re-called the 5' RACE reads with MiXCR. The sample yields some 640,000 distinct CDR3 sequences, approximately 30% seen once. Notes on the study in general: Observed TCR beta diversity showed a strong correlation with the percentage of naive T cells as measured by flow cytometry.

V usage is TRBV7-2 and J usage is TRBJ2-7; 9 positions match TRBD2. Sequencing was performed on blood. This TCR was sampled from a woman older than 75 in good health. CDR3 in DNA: TGTGCCAGCAGCTTATCCGGGACTAGCTCCCACGAGCAGTACTTC. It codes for CASSLSGTSSHEQYF. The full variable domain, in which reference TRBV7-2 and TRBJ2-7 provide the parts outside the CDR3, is GAGVSQSPSNKVTEKGKDVELRCDPISGHTALYWYRQSLGQGLEFLIYFQGNSAPDKSGLPSDRFSAERTGGSVSTLTIQRTQQEDSAVYLCASSLSGTSSHEQYFGPGTRLTVT.